These 15 T cell receptor beta chains were all obtained from the same sample, sequenced in a study of T cell responses to AZD1222 COVID-19 vaccine. This table comes from immunoSEQ multiplex PCR, and its TCRdb copy is limited to in-frame clones, with some not included. The sample yields about 180,000 clones, 91% seen once. The sequencing used peripheral blood, collected on day 0 of AZD1222 vaccination. All receptors derive from an adult in good health.

This chain joins TRBV4-1 and TRBJ1-2; TRBD1 is a possible D gene (5 bases). CDR1 and CDR2 (germline): MGHRA, YSYEKL. CDR3 size: 15 residues. V gave up 2 bases and J gave up 4 bases, with 14 bases separating them. CDR3 sequence: CASSQPRRGPYGYTF. The CDR3 nucleotides are TGCGCCAGCAGCCAACCCAGGAGGGGCCCCTATGGCTACACCTTC.

The chain employs TRBV7-8 and TRBJ2-3; 15 bases line up with TRBD2. The CDR3 sequence is 16 residues long. CDR1 SGHVS and CDR2 FQNEAQ come from the germline V gene. The junction had 7 bases not matched to a gene; V was cut back by 3 bases and J by 9 bases. CDR3 protein: CASSLRTSGGADTQYF. CDR3 nucleotides: TGTGCCAGCAGCTTGAGGACTAGCGGGGGGGCTGACACGCAGTATTTT.

This clone was found a few times. The chain carries TRBV7-2 and TRBJ1-1; tentatively, D is TRBD1 (5 bases). Germline V gives CDR1 SGHTA, CDR2 FQGNSA. This CDR3 has 15 residues. With 5 bases removed from V and 1 base from J, the gap between germline ends came to 14 bases. The CDR3 region is CASSPGRTTNTEAFF. The CDR3 DNA follows: TGTGCCAGCAGCCCGGGACGGACGACGAACACTGAAGCTTTCTTT.

The chain uses TRBV2 and TRBJ2-7; 8 bases match TRBD1. The CDR3 runs 12 residues. After removal of 5 bases from V and 11 bases from J, the junction contained 8 bases not matched to a gene. The germline V gene encodes CDR1 SNHLY and CDR2 FYNNEI. The CDR3 loop is CASSPNRQGKYF. The CDR3 DNA sequence: TGTGCCAGCAGTCCTAATAGACAGGGGAAGTACTTC.

This chain connects TRBV11-2 to TRBJ2-3, with D unresolved. V was pared by 2 bases and J by 1 base, with 13 bases between. This CDR3 has 16 residues. Germline V gene lookup returns CDR1 SGHAT and CDR2 FQNNGV. This chain's CDR3 is CASSLNVAVGTDTQYF. The CDR3 bases are TGTGCCAGCAGCTTAAATGTCGCAGTGGGCACAGATACGCAGTATTTT.

V and J are TRBV9 and TRBJ2-7, with D perhaps matching TRBD1 or TRBD2 (5 bases each). CDR3 length: 15 residues. Germline loops: CDR1 SGDLS, CDR2 YYNGEE. Trimming removed 4 bases from V and 0 bases from J, with 14 bases in between. The CDR3 reads CASSSTGGDSYEQYF. CDR3 DNA: TGTGCCAGCAGCTCCACTGGGGGTGACTCCTACGAGCAGTACTTC.

The CDR3 nucleotides are TGCGCCAGCAGCCCGGAGGGCTTAACTGAAGCTTTCTTT. Translated: CASSPEGLTEAFF. The J gene is TRBJ1-1, the V gene TRBV5-1; D gene uncertain. Deletions cut 4 bases from V and 5 bases from J, with 12 bases between. The CDR3 is made up of 13 amino acids. Germline V gene lookup returns CDR1 SGHRS and CDR2 YFSETQ.

This clone was counted a few times. The chain combines TRBV29-1 with TRBJ1-2, with D tentatively TRBD1 (6 bases). The CDR3 contains 13 residues. Between the trimmed V and J ends, which lost 2 bases and 12 bases, there was a span of 19 bases. CDR1 is SQVTM and CDR2 is ANQGSEA in the germline V gene. The CDR3 is CSVEQGWAEGHTF. As DNA, the CDR3 is TGCAGCGTTGAACAGGGGTGGGCAGAGGGGCACACCTTC.

The V and J genes are TRBV6-5 and TRBJ1-1; TRBD1 might be the D (5 bases). Looked up from germline, CDR1 is MNHEY and CDR2 is SVGAGI. This CDR3 is 15 amino acids long. Trimming took off 5 bases at V and 0 bases at J, with 13 bases between the two ends. For the CDR3, the DNA is TGTGCCAGCAGTCGCTTGGACAACTTGAACACTGAAGCTTTCTTT. Translation gives CASSRLDNLNTEAFF.

V gene TRBV7-2 combines with J gene TRBJ1-2; D remains ambiguous. Germline assignment: CDR1 SGHTA and CDR2 FQGNSA. This CDR3 has 15 residues. Trimming took 1 base from V and 0 from J, leaving 9 bases between them. The CDR3 sequence: CASSLVSQTNYGYTF. For the CDR3, the DNA is TGTGCCAGCAGCTTAGTTTCTCAAACTAACTATGGCTACACCTTC. The variable domain in full, with the rest retrieved from reference TRBV7-2 and TRBJ1-2, is GAGVSQSPSNKVTEKGKDVELRCDPISGHTALYWYRQSLGQGLEFLIYFQGNSAPDKSGLPSDRFSAERTGGSVSTLTIQRTQQEDSAVYLCASSLVSQTNYGYTFGSGTRLTVV.

V is TRBV19 and J is TRBJ1-2; no clear D. V gave up 3 bases and J gave up 0 bases, with 14 bases separating them. From germline, CDR1 is LNHDA and CDR2 SQIVND (reference sequence). The CDR3 extends over 16 amino acids. Here the CDR3 reads CASSIIAGTSNYGYTF. In DNA form, the CDR3 reads TGTGCCAGTAGTATTATAGCAGGTACCTCTAACTATGGCTACACCTTC.

With regard to this clone: Other DNA variants within this sample encode the same CDR3. CDR3 in amino acids: CASSRQGAHGYTF. The CDR3 nucleotides read TGTGCCAGCAGCCGACAGGGGGCCCATGGCTACACCTTC. The chain has TRBV28 and TRBJ1-2, with 10 bases that match TRBD1. Germline V CDR1 and CDR2: MDHEN, SYDVKM. The CDR3 sequence is 13 residues long. Losses at the gene ends were 6 bases for V and 6 bases for J; bases not matched to a gene: 4.

The rearrangement links TRBV12-2 to TRBJ2-5. TRBV12-2 counts as a pseudogene. The CDR3 loop spans 15 amino acids. This CDR3 reads CASRKQTRGRETQYF. The CDR3 DNA follows: TGTGCAAGTCGCAAACAAACACGGGGACGAGAGACCCAGTACTTC.

The CDR3: CASSLVSRGTGVEQYF. Here the CDR3 DNA reads TGTGCCAGCAGCTTAGTTTCGAGGGGGACAGGGGTTGAGCAGTACTTC. The chain is built from TRBV7-9 and TRBJ2-7; TRBD1 matches at 10 bases. The CDR3 contains 16 residues. Germline trimming cut 1 base from V and 7 bases from J; bases unmatched to any gene: 10. Germline V gene sequence: CDR1 SEHNR, CDR2 FQNEAQ (reference sequence).

V and J are TRBV7-2 and TRBJ1-4, with D possibly being TRBD1 (5 bases). Trimming pared 5 bases from V and 4 bases from J, leaving 14 bases between. Germline assignment: CDR1 SGHTA and CDR2 FQGNSA. The CDR3 extends over 15 amino acids. CDR3 DNA sequence: TGTGCCAGCAGCCCCCGGGGGGATATTAATGAAAAACTGTTTTTT. Protein product: CASSPRGDINEKLFF.